These T cell receptor beta chains were read from a single sample in a study of post-analysis software for immune sequencing data. TCRdb itself ran the PCR reads through MiXCR, one entry per CDR3 protein. This sample has over 700,000 distinct CDR3 sequences, with 25% to 30% found just once. The sample taken for sequencing was blood. These receptors all come from a girl between 5 and 17 years old with multiple sclerosis. The CDR3 runs from the conserved cysteine through the conserved F or W. D genes are given only for firm matches. The size of a clone is reported for some rows only, either as once, few or many, or as a class for expanded clones.

v_gene	abundance	d_gene	j_gene	CDR3aa	CDR3nt
TRBV6-5	NA	TRBD1	TRBJ1-6	CASSTGTGRSPLHF	TGTGCCAGCAGCACCGGGACAGGGCGTTCACCCCTCCACTTT
TRBV5-1	NA	NA	TRBJ1-1	CASRPTVATEAFF	TGCGCCAGCAGGCCGACAGTCGCCACTGAAGCTTTCTTT
TRBV5-1	many	TRBD1	TRBJ2-7	CASSLGQGAREQYF	TGTGCCAGCTCCCTGGGACAGGGGGCGCGGGAGCAGTACTTC
TRBV7-2	few	TRBD1	TRBJ2-1	CASTKGIAGTGRNEQFF	TGTGCCAGCACTAAGGGGATCGCCGGGACAGGGCGCAATGAGCAGTTCTTC
TRBV7-7	NA	NA	TRBJ2-1	CASSPSADSREQFF	TGTGCCAGCAGCCCCTCTGCTGACAGCCGTGAGCAGTTCTTC
TRBV14	NA	NA	TRBJ2-1	CASSQGIHAGKEFF	TGTGCCAGCAGCCAAGGGATACACGCAGGGAAGGAGTTCTTC
TRBV28	NA	NA	TRBJ1-1	CASRPPGQHTEAFF	TGTGCCAGCAGGCCCCCCGGACAGCACACTGAAGCTTTCTTT
TRBV12-3/TRBV12-4	NA	TRBD2	TRBJ2-1	CASSPSGAVEQFF	TGTGCCAGCAGTCCTAGCGGGGCCGTTGAGCAGTTCTTC
TRBV2	few	NA	TRBJ2-7	CASMPGTLGSYEQYF	TGTGCCAGCATGCCCGGGACACTAGGCTCCTACGAGCAGTACTTC
TRBV20-1	few	TRBD2	TRBJ2-7	CSASLGGPGYEQYF	TGCAGTGCTAGTCTGGGAGGGCCGGGGTACGAGCAGTACTTC
TRBV5-1	NA	NA	TRBJ1-3	CASSLTGNTIYF	TGCGCCAGCAGCTTGACGGGGAACACCATATATTTT
TRBV12-3/TRBV12-4	NA	NA	TRBJ2-3	CASRLVGGRADAQYF	TGTGCCAGCAGATTGGTCGGCGGTAGAGCAGATGCGCAGTATTTT
TRBV20-1	NA	TRBD1	TRBJ1-4	CSARDTGQGNEKLFF	TGCAGTGCTAGAGACACGGGACAGGGTAATGAAAAACTGTTTTTT
TRBV7-6	NA	NA	TRBJ2-2	CASRNLANTGELFF	TGTGCCAGCAGGAACTTGGCGAACACCGGGGAGCTGTTTTTT
TRBV13	NA	TRBD2	TRBJ2-7	CATRGLAGYEQYF	TGTGCCACCCGGGGACTAGCGGGCTACGAGCAGTACTTC
TRBV6-6	few	NA	TRBJ2-5	CASSQQGGQETQYF	TGTGCCAGCAGTCAACAGGGAGGACAAGAGACCCAGTACTTC
TRBV15	NA	TRBD1	TRBJ2-1	CATSRDRGGEQFF	TGTGCCACCAGCAGGGACAGGGGAGGGGAGCAGTTCTTC
TRBV20-1	few	NA	TRBJ1-2	CSATTGTNYGGYTF	TGCAGTGCAACCACAGGGACTAACTATGGTGGCTACACCTTC
TRBV20-1	NA	NA	TRBJ1-2	CSATLSRQGGYTF	TGCAGTGCTACCCTCTCAAGGCAGGGTGGCTACACCTTC
TRBV7-2	NA	TRBD2	TRBJ2-5	CASSYGLADYQETQYF	TGTGCCAGCAGCTACGGACTAGCGGACTACCAAGAGACCCAGTACTTC
TRBV11-3	NA	NA	TRBJ2-1	CASSLFAGADEQFF	TGTGCCAGCAGCTTATTTGCGGGGGCGGATGAGCAGTTCTTC
TRBV7-2	NA	NA	TRBJ2-5	CASSLRAEETQYF	TGTGCCAGCAGCCTCCGGGCGGAGGAGACCCAGTACTTC
TRBV12-3/TRBV12-4	few	NA	TRBJ2-6	CASSFRQITTGANVLTF	TGTGCCAGCAGTTTTAGACAGATAACGACTGGGGCCAACGTCCTGACTTTC
TRBV3-1	few	NA	TRBJ2-1	CASSQRAGRSYNEQFF	TGTGCCAGCAGCCAAAGGGCGGGACGCTCCTACAATGAGCAGTTCTTC
TRBV4-1	few	TRBD1	TRBJ2-7	CASSQTAGTGYEQYF	TGCGCCAGCAGCCAAACCGCCGGGACAGGGTACGAGCAGTACTTC
TRBV28	few	NA	TRBJ1-6	CASSLGGRGGSPLHF	TGTGCCAGCAGTTTAGGGGGCAGGGGAGGTTCACCCCTCCACTTT
TRBV20-1	NA	NA	TRBJ1-3	CSARDLGPPGNTIYF	TGCAGTGCTAGAGATCTAGGGCCGCCTGGAAACACCATATATTTT
TRBV16	NA	NA	TRBJ1-2	CASSLRAGPANYGYTF	TGTGCCAGCAGCCTTCGAGCAGGGCCAGCTAACTATGGCTACACCTTC
TRBV20-1	many	NA	TRBJ2-6	CSARMSGANVLTF	TGCAGTGCTAGGATGTCCGGGGCCAACGTCCTGACTTTC
TRBV7-2	few	NA	TRBJ2-3	CASSLKGGGTGRVTQYF	TGTGCCAGCAGCTTAAAGGGGGGGGGTACCGGAAGGGTGACGCAGTATTTT
TRBV28	NA	NA	TRBJ1-5	CASSSPRMRGPQHF	TGTGCCAGCAGTTCTCCCCGGATGCGAGGGCCCCAGCATTTT
TRBV21-1	NA	NA	TRBJ2-3	CASSKTRSGQGTDTQYF	TGTGCCAGCAGCAAAACCAGATCGGGACAGGGCACAGATACGCAGTATTTT
TRBV12-3/TRBV12-4	few	NA	TRBJ1-3	CASSPYVGRSSGNTIYF	TGTGCCAGCAGTCCCTACGTAGGACGGAGCTCTGGAAACACCATATATTTT
TRBV6-1	few	TRBD2	TRBJ2-5	CASSRDRGGETQYF	TGTGCCAGCAGCCGGGACCGGGGGGGAGAGACCCAGTACTTC
TRBV10-3	NA	NA	TRBJ2-4	CATRQELAKNIQYF	TGTGCCACCCGACAGGAACTAGCCAAAAACATTCAGTACTTC
TRBV10-3	few	NA	TRBJ2-1	CAISGPVGGSIYNEQFF	TGTGCCATCAGTGGGCCGGTTGGGGGGAGTATCTACAATGAGCAGTTCTTC
TRBV6-2/TRBV6-3	few	NA	TRBJ2-7	CASTRDGSSYEQYF	TGTGCCAGCACCAGAGACGGTAGCTCCTACGAGCAGTACTTC
TRBV20-1	NA	TRBD1	TRBJ2-7	CSARGQADYEQYF	TGCAGTGCCCGGGGACAGGCCGACTACGAGCAGTACTTC
TRBV27	NA	NA	TRBJ2-5	CASSGGPHRVQETQYF	TGTGCCAGCAGTGGCGGCCCCCACAGGGTCCAAGAGACCCAGTACTTC